This entry lists 28 T cell receptor beta chains sequenced from one sample in a study of CD8 T cells in Susac syndrome. The authors reverse transcribed about 0.5 to 1 ug RNA with random hexamers. TCRdb itself ran the immunoSEQ multiplex PCR reads through MiXCR, one entry per CDR3 protein. The sample lists 250,000 or so distinct CDR3 sequences, 93% occurring once. The source material was CD4+ T cells from PBMCs. The source is a human donor with multiple sclerosis.

The J gene is TRBJ2-5, the V gene TRBV18; 10 bases are shared with TRBD1. Germline CDR1 reads KGHSH; CDR2 reads LQKENI. CDR3 size: 16 residues. Germline trimming cut 2 bases from V and 3 bases from J; bases unmatched to any gene: 6. The CDR3 spells CASSPVTGTGEETQYF. DNA of the CDR3: TGTGCCAGCTCACCAGTTACCGGGACAGGGGAAGAGACCCAGTACTTC.

The J gene is TRBJ1-5, the V gene TRBV18; no clear D. Trimming removed 1 base from V and 4 bases from J, with 2 bases in between. The CDR3 is 12 residues long. CDR1 and CDR2 (germline): KGHSH, LQKENI. CDR3 in DNA: TGTGCCAGCTCACCACTAAATCAGCCCCAGCATTTT. Translated, it gives CASSPLNQPQHF.

The CDR3 loop reads CASSLGGYRVRTEAFF. CDR3 sequence (DNA): TGTGCCAGCAGTTTAGGGGGGTACAGGGTTAGGACTGAAGCTTTCTTT. The gene calls are TRBV28 and TRBJ1-1, with D perhaps TRBD1 (6 bases). CDR1 and CDR2 from the germline V gene are MDHEN and SYDVKM. Trimming removed 2 bases from V and 5 bases from J, with 18 bases in between. The CDR3 runs 16 residues.

The gene calls are TRBV11-3 and TRBJ2-5, with 8 positions matching TRBD1. CDR3 length: 14 amino acids. Unmatched junction bases numbered 5, after V lost 4 bases and J lost 4 bases. CDR1 is SGHNT and CDR2 is YENEEA in the germline V gene. The CDR3 DNA is TGTGCCAGCAGCTCCACAGGGGGTGGAGAGACCCAGTACTTC. Translated, it gives CASSSTGGGETQYF. The complete variable domain, with remaining parts taken from reference TRBV11-3 and TRBJ2-5, reads EAGVVQSPRYKIIEKKQPVAFWCNPISGHNTLYWYLQNLGQGPELLIRYENEEAVDDSQLPKDRFSAERLKGVDSTLKIQPAELGDSAVYLCASSSTGGGETQYFGPGTRLLVL.

Only one count was recorded for this clonotype. The J gene is TRBJ1-2, the V gene TRBV28; TRBD1 agrees at 10 bases. The J segment lost 4 bases and the V segment lost 5 bases, leaving 7 bases of the junction unmatched. Germline values: CDR1 MDHEN, CDR2 SYDVKM. The CDR3 is made up of 15 amino acids. The CDR3 coding sequence is TGTGCCAGCAGTCTAGACAGGGGGCAGCTCTATGGCTACACCTTC. It specifies CASSLDRGQLYGYTF.

This clonotype appeared once. The CDR3 protein is CASSARVGSPLHF. The DNA for the CDR3 is TGTGCCAGCAGCGCCAGGGTCGGGTCACCCCTCCACTTT. The V and J genes are TRBV5-6 and TRBJ1-6; a possible D gene is TRBD1 (5 bases). The V and J ends lost 4 bases and 10 bases respectively, with 12 bases between them. CDR1 is SGHDT and CDR2 is YYEEEE in the germline V gene. The CDR3 has 13 residues.

The chain combines TRBV6-6 with TRBJ2-2; 7 nucleotides align to TRBD1. This CDR3 is 14 amino acids long. CDR1 and CDR2 (germline): MNHNY, SVGAGI (reference sequence). After removal of 8 bases from V and 4 bases from J, the junction contained 7 bases not matched to a gene. Written as DNA, the CDR3 is TGTGCCAGCGGAAACCGGGACAGCACCGGGGAGCTGTTTTTT. Translation: CASGNRDSTGELFF.

V usage is TRBV30 and J usage is TRBJ1-3; TRBD1 is a possible D gene (6 bases). Germline CDR1 GTSNPN, CDR2 SVGIG (reference sequence). V shed 4 bases and J shed 0 bases, with 13 bases lying between them. The CDR3 has 15 amino acids. This chain's CDR3 is CAWTRDTISGNTIYF. In DNA form, the CDR3 reads TGTGCCTGGACCCGGGACACCATCTCTGGAAACACCATATATTTT.

The V gene is TRBV12-3 or TRBV12-4, the J gene TRBJ2-5; 14 bases agree with TRBD2. The CDR3 totals 15 residues. Trimming at V came to 5 bases and at J to 4 bases, leaving 3 bases not matched to a gene. The CDR3 spells CASSKGLAGGETQYF. The DNA for the CDR3 is TGTGCCAGCAGTAAAGGACTAGCGGGGGGAGAGACCCAGTACTTC.

The V and J genes are TRBV6-5 and TRBJ1-1, with D unresolved. Germline V CDR1 and CDR2: MNHEY, SVGAGI. Trimming pared 6 bases from V and 1 base from J, leaving 6 bases between. CDR3 length: 12 residues. Here the CDR3 reads CASRGWNTEAFF. CDR3 bases: TGTGCCAGCAGGGGGTGGAACACTGAAGCTTTCTTT.

This clonotype has just one count. The chain recombines TRBV9 with TRBJ1-5; a possible D gene is TRBD1 (5 bases). With 0 bases removed from V and 0 bases from J, the gap between germline ends came to 7 bases. The CDR3 spans 15 residues. Germline-derived CDR1 and CDR2 are SGDLS and YYNGEE. The CDR3 DNA reads as TGTGCCAGCAGCGTAGATCAGGGTAGCAATCAGCCCCAGCATTTT. This gives the protein CASSVDQGSNQPQHF.

This clonotype is a singleton in its sample. The V and J genes are TRBV30 and TRBJ1-1; D gene uncertain. Trimming removed 0 bases at V and 1 base at J, with 6 bases between. The CDR3 sequence is 13 residues long. Germline lookup yields CDR1 GTSNPN and CDR2 SVGIG (reference sequence). CDR3 sequence: CAWSVMPNTEAFF. CDR3 sequence (DNA): TGTGCCTGGAGTGTAATGCCGAACACTGAAGCTTTCTTT.

The chain carries TRBV3-1 and TRBJ2-5, with D unresolved. The germline V gene encodes CDR1 LGHDT and CDR2 YNNKEL (reference sequence). V was trimmed by 1 base and J by 7 bases, leaving 10 bases between them. This CDR3 is built from 13 residues. DNA for the CDR3: TGTGCCAGCAGCCAAGTTGCTGAAGGGACCCAGTACTTC. Translating gives CASSQVAEGTQYF.

This clonotype was seen only once. The rearrangement joins TRBV27 to TRBJ2-7, with TRBD1 matching over 12 bases. V was pared by 5 bases and J by 5 bases, with 10 bases of the junction left unmatched. Germline lookup yields CDR1 MNHEY and CDR2 SMNVEV (reference sequence). This CDR3 is 16 amino acids long. This chain's CDR3 is CASSRLGQGANHEQYF. The CDR3 region has the DNA TGTGCCAGCAGTAGGTTGGGACAGGGGGCGAACCACGAGCAGTACTTC.

The chain employs TRBV30 and TRBJ1-5; TRBD1 matches at 8 bases. CDR1 and CDR2 from the germline V gene are GTSNPN and SVGIG (reference sequence). The CDR3 is made up of 15 amino acids. The V gene end was trimmed by 2 bases and the J gene end by 2 bases; junction bases not matched to a gene: 5. The CDR3 region is CAWSIGQGGNQPQHF. The CDR3 DNA reads TGTGCCTGGAGTATCGGACAGGGAGGCAATCAGCCCCAGCATTTT. The full variable domain, with the rest looked up from reference TRBV30 and TRBJ1-5, is SQTIHQWPATLVQPVGSPLSLECTVEGTSNPNLYWYRQAAGRGLQLLFYSVGIGQISSEVPQNLSASRPQDRQFILSSKKLLLSDSGFYLCAWSIGQGGNQPQHFGDGTRLSIL.

V gene TRBV29-1 combines with J gene TRBJ2-7; the D gene is possibly TRBD1 (6 bases). Germline values: CDR1 SQVTM, CDR2 ANQGSEA. V was shortened by 4 bases and J by 4 bases, with 8 bases between the two germline ends. The CDR3 spans 11 residues. The CDR3 DNA is TGCAGCGTTGTCAGGGGTTACGAGCAGTACTTC. It specifies CSVVRGYEQYF.

The chain carries TRBV7-7 and TRBJ2-3, with TRBD2 matching over 8 bases. The CDR3 has 15 amino acids. With V trimmed by 5 bases and J by 1 base, 5 bases remained unmatched. Germline V gene sequence: CDR1 SSHAT, CDR2 FNYEAQ (reference sequence). The CDR3 DNA reads as TGTGCCAGCAGCCCTAGCGGGCGGCGCACAGATACGCAGTATTTT. This translates into CASSPSGRRTDTQYF.

The sample holds one count of this clonotype. The chain employs TRBV2 and TRBJ1-6; TRBD1 agrees at 7 bases. This CDR3 contains 14 residues. Per germline, CDR1 SNHLY and CDR2 FYNNEI. V shed 11 bases and J 7 bases; nucleotides not matched to a gene: 11. CDR3 residues: CAGGRGQLNSPLHF. As DNA, the CDR3 is TGTGCCGGAGGCAGGGGACAGCTAAATTCACCCCTCCACTTT.

The J gene is TRBJ2-1, the V gene TRBV12-3 or TRBV12-4; D may be TRBD1 (6 bases). The V end was cut by 7 bases, the J end by 0 bases, with 16 bases between. The CDR3 sequence is 16 residues long. CDR3 nucleotide sequence: TGTGCCAGCACCATGGGGGCAGGGGTCTCCTACAATGAGCAGTTCTTC. It codes for CASTMGAGVSYNEQFF.

This chain uses TRBV6-6 with TRBJ2-5, with TRBD2 matching 11 bases. Germline CDR1 reads MNHNY; CDR2 reads SVGAGI (reference sequence). Trimming at V came to 6 bases and at J to 7 bases, leaving 4 bases not matched to a gene. This CDR3 contains 13 residues. CDR3 sequence (DNA): TGTGCCAGCAGGTGGCTAGCGGGAGGGACCCAGTACTTC. Amino acids: CASRWLAGGTQYF.

The gene calls are TRBV29-1 and TRBJ2-5; 8 nucleotides agree with TRBD1. The ends lost 3 bases at V and 1 base at J; junction bases unmatched: 4. Germline-derived CDR1 and CDR2 are SQVTM and ANQGSEA. The CDR3 sequence is 14 residues long. The CDR3 protein is CSVDRTGIQETQYF. CDR3 DNA sequence: TGCAGCGTTGATAGGACAGGGATCCAAGAGACCCAGTACTTC.

This clonotype was seen a single time. The rearrangement links TRBV20-1 to TRBJ1-2; 7 nucleotides line up with TRBD1. The V segment lost 3 bases and the J segment 8 bases; nucleotides outside the gene matches: 9. Germline V gene sequence: CDR1 DFQATT, CDR2 SNEGSKA (reference sequence). The CDR3 is 13 residues long. The CDR3 DNA reads as TGCAGTGCTAGCATCGACAGGGCCAAAGGCTACACCTTC. This encodes CSASIDRAKGYTF.

In this sample, this clonotype turned up once. The chain uses TRBV30 and TRBJ1-2, with D possibly matching TRBD1 (5 bases). This CDR3 is built from 13 residues. CDR1 is GTSNPN and CDR2 is SVGIG in the germline V gene (reference sequence). Deletions cut 7 bases from V and 4 bases from J, with 16 bases between. Here the CDR3 DNA reads TGTGCCTTGTACCGGGGCGGATTCTATGGCTACACCTTC. Protein: CALYRGGFYGYTF.

The chain carries TRBV29-1 and TRBJ1-5, with TRBD1 as a possible D gene (5 bases). V was pared by 4 bases and J by 3 bases, with 10 bases between. The CDR3 sequence is 13 residues long. The germline gives CDR1 SQVTM, CDR2 ANQGSEA. This CDR3 reads CSVGDSLNQPQHF. The DNA of the CDR3 is TGCAGCGTTGGTGACAGCCTCAATCAGCCCCAGCATTTT.

The chain uses TRBV29-1 and TRBJ1-3, with 7 bases matching TRBD1. Trimming took 7 bases from V and 0 from J; bases not matched to a gene: 15. The CDR3 consists of 17 residues. Germline CDR1 SQVTM, CDR2 ANQGSEA. Here the CDR3 DNA reads TGCAGCGCCTCAGCTGGGACAGCTGCAAACTCTGGAAACACCATATATTTT. It specifies CSASAGTAANSGNTIYF.

The gene calls are TRBV20-1 and TRBJ2-2; a possible D gene is TRBD1 (6 bases). The germline gives CDR1 DFQATT, CDR2 SNEGSKA (reference sequence). This CDR3 comprises 15 residues. V gave up 2 bases and J gave up 4 bases, with 14 bases separating them. The CDR3 spells CSARLQGSSTGELFF. CDR3 DNA sequence: TGCAGTGCTAGACTGCAGGGGAGTTCCACCGGGGAGCTGTTTTTT.

The chain couples TRBV4-1 to TRBJ1-4, with 7 bases lining up with TRBD1. The CDR3 spans 17 residues. CDR1 is MGHRA, CDR2 YSYEKL, per germline. J gave up 0 bases and V 6 bases, and 10 bases lay outside the gene matches. This CDR3 is CASSRVGQAATNEKLFF. DNA of the CDR3: TGCGCCAGCAGTCGTGTTGGACAGGCTGCAACTAATGAAAAACTGTTTTTT.

The chain has TRBV12-3 or TRBV12-4 and TRBJ2-7; 7 bases map to TRBD2. The trim removed 5 bases at V and 2 bases at J, leaving 15 bases unmatched. This CDR3 spans 17 amino acids. For the CDR3, the DNA is TGTGCCAGCAGTCACTGGGGGTTGGGGGGGAAACCCTACGAGCAGTACTTC. Its translation: CASSHWGLGGKPYEQYF.